The 26 T cell receptor beta chains listed next were all sequenced from one sample in a study of vaccination and CD4 T cells after COVID-19. Their antigens are not known. Cultured CD4+ T-cell DNA underwent Oncomine TCR Beta short-read sequencing. From the PCR reads, TCRdb called clonotypes with MiXCR, one entry per CDR3 protein. The sample lists 9,000 to 13,000 distinct CDR3 sequences, under 60% occurring once. The treatment is: roughly ten-day PBMC culture with coronavirus spike peptide pools or control peptides (ViraFEST assay). Sample: CD4+ T cells from blood, cultured in vitro. Every receptor here comes from a human donor who had recovered from COVID-19.

This clonotype was counted only a few times. J is TRBJ1-2 and V is TRBV6-2 or TRBV6-3, with a possible D match to TRBD1 (6 bases). The CDR3 totals 13 residues. V was cut by 6 bases and J by 13 bases, with 21 bases left in between. Germline V gene data show CDR1 as MNHEY and CDR2 as SVGEGT. CDR3 sequence reads: CASSPLGGRPGTF. Written as DNA, the CDR3 is TGTGCCAGCAGCCCGCTGGGGGGGCGCCCCGGCACCTTC.

The chain links TRBV21-1 to TRBJ1-1; the tabulated D call, TRBD1, remains unverified against the DNA. TRBV21-1 is a recognized pseudogene. CDR3 length equals 14 residues. CDR3 amino acids: CAIRQGIMNTEAFF. The DNA for the CDR3 is TGTGCCATCCGGCAGGGAATCATGAACACTGAAGCTTTCTTT.

The J gene is TRBJ1-2, the V gene TRBV7-9; D is perhaps TRBD1 (5 bases). CDR1 SEHNR and CDR2 FQNEAQ come from the germline V gene (reference sequence). CDR3 length equals 12 residues. Trimming cost V 5 bases and J 11 bases, with 15 bases left between them. CDR3 sequence (DNA): TGTGCCAGCAGCCATTCCCAGGGCCAGTACACCTTC. It is translated as CASSHSQGQYTF.

The chain combines TRBV23-1 with TRBJ2-5, with 7 positions matching TRBD2. TRBV23-1 is an ORF, and what it does is uncertain. The CDR3 runs 16 residues. V dropped 4 bases and J dropped 1; count of bases not matched to a gene: 9. Here the CDR3 reads CASSPAGVQRQETQYF. The DNA for the CDR3 is TGCGCCAGCAGTCCCGCGGGGGTGCAGCGCCAAGAGACCCAGTACTTC.

The chain combines TRBV19 with TRBJ2-7; D may correspond to TRBD1 or TRBD2 (5 bases each). Trimming pared 3 bases from V and 3 bases from J, leaving 9 bases between. The CDR3 runs to 13 residues. Germline values: CDR1 LNHDA, CDR2 SQIVND (reference sequence). CDR3 sequence reads: CASSIPGSYEQYF. Here the CDR3 DNA reads TGTGCCAGTAGTATCCCAGGGAGCTACGAGCAGTACTTC.

The chain recombines TRBV19 with TRBJ1-2; 7 nucleotides agree with TRBD1. This CDR3 is 15 amino acids long. The germline V gene has CDR1 LNHDA and CDR2 SQIVND (reference sequence). The ends lost 4 bases at V and 5 bases at J; junction bases unmatched: 10. The CDR3 spells CASSKEMTGNYGYTF. The CDR3 coding sequence is TGTGCCAGTAGTAAGGAAATGACAGGGAATTATGGCTACACCTTC.

The sample holds a few counts of this clonotype. CDR3 sequence reads: CASSFAGVGGTDTQYF. DNA of the CDR3: TGTGCCAGCAGCTTCGCCGGGGTTGGGGGGACAGATACGCAGTATTTT. This rearrangement joins TRBV7-2 to TRBJ2-3; tentative D call: TRBD2 (6 bases). The germline V and J ends were trimmed by 3 bases and 3 bases, with 16 bases remaining between them. The CDR3 is 16 residues long. Germline V gene sequence: CDR1 SGHTA, CDR2 FQGNSA.

The genes are TRBV7-2 and TRBJ1-6; no firm D call. This CDR3 is 16 amino acids long. Germline CDR1 is SGHTA and CDR2 is FQGNSA. V lost 1 base to trimming and J lost 5 bases, with 12 bases between them. This chain's CDR3 is CASSLVSRLDNSPLHF. CDR3 in DNA: TGTGCCAGCAGCTTAGTCAGCCGGCTGGATAATTCACCCCTCCACTTT.

This rearrangement joins TRBV7-9 to TRBJ1-1, with TRBD1 as a possible D gene (5 bases). The V end lost 3 bases, the J end lost 1 base, and 15 bases lay between the germline ends. In germline, CDR1 is SEHNR, CDR2 FQNEAQ (reference sequence). This CDR3 spans 16 amino acids. The CDR3 loop reads CASSFWDWGRNTEAFF. The CDR3 coding sequence is TGTGCCAGCAGCTTTTGGGACTGGGGACGGAACACTGAAGCTTTCTTT.

This clonotype was seen more than once but under ten times. The rearrangement uses TRBV20-1 and TRBJ1-2; maybe TRBD1 (6 bases). CDR1 is DFQATT, CDR2 SNEGSKA, per germline (reference sequence). With 0 bases removed from V and 2 bases from J, the gap between germline ends came to 13 bases. CDR3 length: 15 residues. The CDR3 is CSAREASTGNYGYTF. For the CDR3, the DNA is TGCAGTGCTAGAGAAGCCTCCACAGGGAACTATGGCTACACCTTC.

This clonotype was counted between two and nine times. This chain joins TRBV24-1 and TRBJ1-5; 10 bases are shared with TRBD1. V shed 4 bases and J 2 bases; nucleotides not matched to a gene: 4. The CDR3 extends over 16 amino acids. Germline loops: CDR1 KGHDR, CDR2 SFDVKD. The CDR3 region has the DNA TGTGCCACCAGTGACCGGGACAGGGGTCGCAATCAGCCCCAGCATTTT. It encodes CATSDRDRGRNQPQHF.

This chain links TRBV19 with TRBJ2-1; D not resolved. With 6 bases removed from V and 0 bases from J, the gap between germline ends came to 3 bases. There are 12 residues in the CDR3. The germline V gene has CDR1 LNHDA and CDR2 SQIVND (reference sequence). In DNA form, the CDR3 reads TGTGCCAGTAGCGGCTCCTACAATGAGCAGTTCTTC. It codes for CASSGSYNEQFF.

The chain is built from TRBV6-2 or TRBV6-3 and TRBJ2-6, with unresolved D. The length of the CDR3 is 14 residues. CDR1 MNHEY and CDR2 SVGEGT come from the germline V gene. V gave up 8 bases and J gave up 0 bases, with 8 bases separating them. The CDR3 nucleotides read TGTGCCAGCCAAGAGCTCTCTGGGGCCAACGTCCTGACTTTC. This sequence encodes CASQELSGANVLTF.

The gene calls are TRBV30 and TRBJ1-6; the D gene is possibly TRBD1 (6 bases). V dropped 0 bases and J dropped 10 bases, with 16 bases sitting between them. Per the germline V gene, CDR1 is GTSNPN and CDR2 is SVGIG (reference sequence). CDR3 length: 15 amino acids. Written as DNA, the CDR3 is TGTGCCTGGAGTGTACGCGCCCCGGGGGCCTCACCCCTCCACTTT. This translates into CAWSVRAPGASPLHF.

This clonotype showed up just a few times. The chain is built from TRBV10-2 and TRBJ1-2, with D uncertain. Trimming removed 3 bases from V and 2 bases from J, with 13 bases in between. The CDR3 is 15 amino acids. The germline V gene has CDR1 WSHSY and CDR2 SAAADI. The CDR3 DNA sequence: TGCGCCAGCAGTGACGGTACAAGATACAACTATGGCTACACCTTC. Encoded protein: CASSDGTRYNYGYTF.

The rearrangement uses TRBV5-4 and TRBJ1-2, with 10 bases fitting TRBD1. The CDR3 totals 17 residues. Germline V gene lookup returns CDR1 SGHNT and CDR2 YYREEE (reference sequence). J gave up 1 base and V 3 bases, and 9 bases lay outside the gene matches. CDR3 coding DNA: TGTGCCAGCAGCTCTAGACAGGGGGCGAAGGTTAACTATGGCTACACCTTC. Its protein is CASSSRQGAKVNYGYTF.

The chain links TRBV6-2 or TRBV6-3 to TRBJ2-1; D is undetermined. This CDR3 region has 14 residues. CDR1 is MNHEY and CDR2 is SVGEGT in the germline V gene. V was pared by 5 bases and J by 0 bases, with 8 bases between. The CDR3 DNA reads as TGTGCCAGCAGTGAGAGGAGCTCCTACAATGAGCAGTTCTTC. The encoded protein is CASSERSSYNEQFF.

V and J are TRBV7-9 and TRBJ2-5; D is unclear. The CDR3 has 11 residues. Germline values: CDR1 SEHNR, CDR2 FQNEAQ (reference sequence). Trimming cost V 5 bases and J 4 bases, with 5 bases left between them. The DNA for the CDR3 is TGTGCCAGCAGCCTTATAGAGACCCAGTACTTC. Its translation is CASSLIETQYF.

The chain recombines TRBV12-3 or TRBV12-4 with TRBJ2-3, with TRBD2 identical over 16 bases. V shed 5 bases, J shed 2 bases, and the junction held 4 bases outside the gene matches. There are 17 residues in the CDR3. DNA of the CDR3: TGTGCCAGCAGTGGGACTAGCGGGGGGGGATACACAGATACGCAGTATTTT. This translates into CASSGTSGGGYTDTQYF.

In the case of this clonotype: One end of the junction is discordant with germline, which a read error may explain. The chain links TRBV6-1 to TRBJ1-5; TRBD1 matches 8 bases. CDR3 length: 15 amino acids. From germline, CDR1 is MNHNS and CDR2 SASEGT. The CDR3 DNA follows: TGTGCCATCAGTGACAGGGGAGATAGCAATCAGCCCCAGCATTTT. Protein: CAISDRGDSNQPQHF.

This chain uses TRBV30 with TRBJ1-2; D unresolved. CDR3 length: 12 residues. V was shortened by 2 bases and J by 7 bases, with 11 bases between the two germline ends. CDR1 and CDR2 from the germline V gene are GTSNPN and SVGIG (reference sequence). CDR3 coding DNA: TGTGCCTGGAGTCAGACATCAGGTGGCTACACCTTC. This translates into CAWSQTSGGYTF.

The chain employs TRBV5-4 and TRBJ2-6, with 10 bases matching TRBD1. Losses at the gene ends were 4 bases for V and 0 bases for J; bases not matched to a gene: 7. Per germline, CDR1 SGHNT and CDR2 YYREEE (reference sequence). This CDR3 is built from 18 residues. The CDR3 nucleotides read TGTGCCAGCAGCGGGGGGACAGGGGCCCTCTCTGGGGCCAACGTCCTGACTTTC. This codes for CASSGGTGALSGANVLTF. The entire variable domain, with the rest obtained from reference TRBV5-4 and TRBJ2-6, is as follows: ETGVTQSPTHLIKTRGQQVTLRCSSQSGHNTVSWYQQALGQGPQFIFQYYREEENGRGNFPPRFSGLQFPNYSSELNVNALELDDSALYLCASSGGTGALSGANVLTFGAGSRLTVL.

The CDR3 region is CSARGTGGYTF. CDR3 in DNA: TGCAGTGCTAGAGGTACAGGAGGCTACACCTTC. The chain has TRBV20-1 and TRBJ1-2; TRBD1 might be the D (5 bases). The CDR3 runs to 11 residues. The germline gives CDR1 DFQATT, CDR2 SNEGSKA (reference sequence). The V end was cut by 1 base, the J end by 8 bases, with 8 bases between.

The gene calls are TRBV6-2 or TRBV6-3 and TRBJ1-4, with D possibly TRBD1 on 6 matching bases. CDR3 length: 13 amino acids. The germline V gene has CDR1 MNHEY and CDR2 SVGEGT. V was trimmed by 2 bases and J by 10 bases, leaving 11 bases between them. The CDR3 nucleotides are TGTGCCAGCAGTTACGAGGACAGAAGAAAACTGTTTTTT. Translated, it gives CASSYEDRRKLFF.

The sample holds a few counts of this clonotype. This CDR3 is CASRLQQGAATEAFF. The CDR3 DNA sequence: TGTGCCAGCCGACTCCAACAGGGGGCGGCCACTGAAGCTTTCTTT. V gene TRBV7-2 combines with J gene TRBJ1-1; TRBD1 agrees at 9 bases. The CDR3 totals 15 residues. Trimming at V came to 8 bases and at J to 4 bases, leaving 11 bases not matched to a gene. Germline CDR1 reads SGHTA; CDR2 reads FQGNSA. The full variable domain, with the rest looked up from reference TRBV7-2 and TRBJ1-1, is GAGVSQSPSNKVTEKGKDVELRCDPISGHTALYWYRQSLGQGLEFLIYFQGNSAPDKSGLPSDRFSAERTGGSVSTLTIQRTQQEDSAVYLCASRLQQGAATEAFFGQGTRLTVV.

The table lists this clonotype with a few counts. The chain carries TRBV20-1 and TRBJ2-7, with 10 positions matching TRBD2. Germline trimming cut 5 bases from V and 1 base from J; bases unmatched to any gene: 5. Looked up from germline, CDR1 is DFQATT and CDR2 is SNEGSKA (reference sequence). This CDR3 has 14 residues. CDR3 amino acids: CSAPSSGGSYEQYF. The CDR3 coding sequence is TGCAGTGCTCCCTCTAGCGGGGGATCCTACGAGCAGTACTTC.